Only a few counts were recorded for the clone carrying this T cell receptor (beta chain). This sample stems from a study of blood T cell repertoires in COVID-19. The CDR3 consists of 15 residues. Clones were sequenced by immunoSEQ multiplex PCR, and TCRdb holds only the in-frame ones, with some missing. The sample consists of roughly 200,000 clones, about 81% of them appearing once. This chain joins TRBV21-1 and TRBJ1-3; no DNA check was done on the table's D call, TRBD1. TRBV21-1 has pseudogene status. The clonotype comes from a woman in her fifties or sixties with COVID-19, enrolled during active disease. The sample comprised peripheral blood. The CDR3 sequence: CASSKGQASGNTIYF. Written as DNA, the CDR3 is TGTGCCAGCAGCAAGGGACAGGCCTCTGGAAACACCATATATTTT.